This entry lists 25 T cell receptor beta chains sequenced from one sample in a study of human T cells and chemical hapten exposure. Each CDR3 protein is one row after TCRdb ran MiXCR on the RACE reads. The sample holds about 70,000 distinct CDR3 sequences, more than 8% seen once. This sample's time point: patch test 1, 2 weeks after DPC sensitization. Treatment given: therapeutic diphenylcyclopropenone sensitization with weekly scalp DPC. The source was whole blood, collected in connection with sensitization to the hapten diphenylcyclopropenone (DPC). The origin of the receptors is a middle-aged woman with alopecia areata. Some clones in this sample may be carry-over from other donors' samples.

This clonotype appeared a few times. The J gene is TRBJ2-3, the V gene TRBV7-9; the D gene is possibly TRBD2 (5 bases). V was shortened by 0 bases and J by 1 base, with 11 bases between the two germline ends. The germline gives CDR1 SEHNR, CDR2 FQNEAQ (reference sequence). CDR3 length equals 16 residues. The CDR3 sequence is CASSLAGAVGTDTQYF. CDR3 in DNA: TGTGCCAGCAGCTTAGCGGGAGCGGTCGGCACAGATACGCAGTATTTT.

This clonotype has at least ten counts. The chain joins TRBV3-1 to TRBJ2-5, with D unclear. The CDR3 covers 14 residues. CDR1 and CDR2 from the germline V gene are LGHDT and YNNKEL (reference sequence). Deletions cut 3 bases from V and 0 bases from J, with 8 bases between. The CDR3 region is CASSHAFHQETQYF. The CDR3 DNA reads as TGTGCCAGCAGCCACGCTTTCCACCAAGAGACCCAGTACTTC.

The chain uses TRBV5-1 and TRBJ2-5; TRBD1 matches at 7 bases. This CDR3 has 13 amino acids. V lost 9 bases to trimming and J lost 3 bases; unmatched junction nucleotides: 8. Per germline, CDR1 SGHRS and CDR2 YFSETQ. The CDR3 here is CATGRQGEETQYF. In nucleotides, the CDR3 is TGCGCCACGGGGAGACAGGGTGAAGAGACCCAGTACTTC.

This clonotype was observed many times. The chain links TRBV19 to TRBJ1-5, with D perhaps TRBD1 (5 bases). Between the trimmed V and J ends, which lost 6 bases and 5 bases, there was a span of 8 bases. CDR1 LNHDA and CDR2 SQIVND come from the germline V gene (reference sequence). This CDR3 is 12 amino acids long. The CDR3 sequence: CASSRRDQPQHF. The CDR3 DNA sequence: TGTGCCAGTAGCCGCAGGGATCAGCCCCAGCATTTT.

This sequence joins TRBV9 and TRBJ2-1, with 11 bases aligning to TRBD2. Germline V gene data show CDR1 as SGDLS and CDR2 as YYNGEE. Unmatched junction bases numbered 8, after V lost 0 bases and J lost 6 bases. The CDR3 runs to 17 residues. The CDR3 loop is CASSVADSGGAGNEQFF. CDR3 DNA: TGTGCCAGCAGCGTAGCTGATAGCGGGGGGGCAGGCAATGAGCAGTTCTTC.

This clonotype came up many times. V and J are TRBV15 and TRBJ1-5, with 8 nucleotides matching TRBD1. V shed 0 bases and J 5 bases; nucleotides not matched to a gene: 3. The CDR3 is made up of 15 amino acids. Germline CDR1 LNHNV, CDR2 YYDKDF (reference sequence). The CDR3 region has the DNA TGTGCCACCAGCAGAGAACAGGGGGGTTATCAGCCCCAGCATTTT. As protein: CATSREQGGYQPQHF.

This clonotype was found many times. The rearrangement uses TRBV6-2 or TRBV6-3 and TRBJ1-6; tentative D call: TRBD1 (6 bases). V was shortened by 8 bases and J by 14 bases, with 22 bases between the two germline ends. The CDR3 spans 14 residues. Germline V gene sequence: CDR1 MNHEY, CDR2 SVGEGT. CDR3: CASELNRENGALHF. In nucleotides, the CDR3 is TGTGCCAGCGAATTAAACAGGGAGAATGGGGCCCTCCACTTT.

This clonotype was seen repeatedly, ten times or more. This chain joins TRBV20-1 and TRBJ1-6; no clear D gene. The CDR3 sequence is 15 residues long. Trimming shortened V by 1 base and J by 5 bases, and 12 bases separated the two germline ends. The germline V gene has CDR1 DFQATT and CDR2 SNEGSKA (reference sequence). CDR3 nucleotides: TGCAGTGCTAGAGTGTTAGGGAGGGATAATTCACCCCTCCACTTT. Its protein product is CSARVLGRDNSPLHF.

This clonotype has ten or more counts. The gene calls are TRBV29-1 and TRBJ2-1; 12 bases agree with TRBD2. With 7 bases clipped from V and 7 bases from J, the junction kept 5 bases outside the gene matches. The CDR3 loop spans 13 amino acids. The germline V gene has CDR1 SQVTM and CDR2 ANQGSEA. The CDR3 spells CSAGLAGLNEQFF. The DNA for the CDR3 is TGCAGCGCTGGACTAGCGGGGCTGAATGAGCAGTTCTTC.

At least ten counts were recorded for this clonotype. This chain links TRBV7-9 with TRBJ1-4; D call uncertain. This CDR3 is built from 14 residues. CDR1 is SEHNR, CDR2 FQNEAQ, per germline (reference sequence). Trimming took off 3 bases at V and 7 bases at J, with 12 bases between the two ends. The CDR3 loop reads CASSLGQAFEKLFF. CDR3 in DNA: TGTGCCAGCAGCTTGGGCCAGGCTTTTGAAAAACTGTTTTTT. Drawing the rest from reference TRBV7-9 and TRBJ1-4, the complete variable domain is DTGVSQNPRHKITKRGQNVTFRCDPISEHNRLYWYRQTLGQGPEFLTYFQNEAQLEKSRLLSDRFSAERPKGSFSTLEIQRTEQGDSAMYLCASSLGQAFEKLFFGSGTQLSVL.

CDR3 coding DNA: TGCAGCGGGAGACTAGCGGGGGGTCCCGGGGAGCTGTTTTTT. This codes for CSGRLAGGPGELFF. The chain joins TRBV29-1 to TRBJ2-2; 13 positions match TRBD2. From germline, CDR1 is SQVTM and CDR2 ANQGSEA. This CDR3 contains 14 residues. J was trimmed by 6 bases and V by 7 bases; bases with no gene match: 5.

The rearrangement joins TRBV18 to TRBJ2-7; D is ambiguous. Germline loops: CDR1 KGHSH, CDR2 LQKENI. Trimming left V 2 bases short and J 3 bases short, with 11 bases between. The CDR3 runs 14 residues. For the CDR3, the DNA is TGTGCCAGCTCACCAGATCTACAGCACTACGAGCAGTACTTC. As protein: CASSPDLQHYEQYF.

The chain is built from TRBV7-8 and TRBJ1-2, with 7 positions matching TRBD1. Germline CDR1 SGHVS, CDR2 FQNEAQ. V shed 0 bases and J 6 bases; nucleotides not matched to a gene: 10. There are 16 residues in the CDR3. As DNA, the CDR3 is TGTGCCAGCAGCTTAGCGGACTTAACAGGGGACGATGGCTACACCTTC. It specifies CASSLADLTGDDGYTF.

Only a few counts were recorded for this clonotype. The CDR3 nucleotides read TGTGCCAGCAGCAAAGGGGGAGGGACCAAAAACATTCAGTACTTC. Translated: CASSKGGGTKNIQYF. This chain joins TRBV21-1 and TRBJ2-4; the table's D call, TRBD2, has no DNA check behind it. TRBV21-1 is assigned pseudogene status. CDR3 length equals 15 residues.

A remark on this clonotype: A much larger clone lies a single base off, so this may be a read error. The rearrangement uses TRBV20-1 and TRBJ1-4, with a possible D match to TRBD1 (6 bases). CDR3 length: 11 residues. Germline V lookup: CDR1 DFQATT, CDR2 SNEGSKA (reference sequence). CDR3 region: CGAGAFEKLFF. CDR3 DNA sequence: TGCGGTGCGGGGGCATTTGAAAAACTGTTTTTT.

The sample holds many counts of this clonotype. V usage is TRBV7-8 and J usage is TRBJ2-3, with 9 bases matching TRBD1. The CDR3 loop spans 17 amino acids. Germline V lookup: CDR1 SGHVS, CDR2 FQNEAQ. Losses at the gene ends were 4 bases for V and 4 bases for J; bases not matched to a gene: 12. Here the CDR3 DNA reads TGTGCCAGCAGCTCCGGGACAGGGATGGTCGGGGCAGATACGCAGTATTTT. Its translation: CASSSGTGMVGADTQYF.

This clonotype came up many times. V gene TRBV4-3 combines with J gene TRBJ2-3; no firm D call. The germline V gene has CDR1 LGHNA and CDR2 YSLEER. Trimming cost V 0 bases and J 2 bases, with 12 bases left between them. The CDR3 spans 16 residues. The CDR3 nucleotides read TGCGCCAGCAGCCAAGATCGTCCTAGTCCCACAGATACGCAGTATTTT. This codes for CASSQDRPSPTDTQYF.

In its sample, this clonotype was seen many times. The J gene is TRBJ2-5, the V gene TRBV7-7; D not resolved. The CDR3 runs to 14 residues. CDR1 and CDR2 (germline): SSHAT, FNYEAQ (reference sequence). V lost 5 bases and J lost 2, with 12 bases in between. Written as DNA, the CDR3 is TGTGCCAGCAGCCCTCCCGGGCCTCAAGAGACCCAGTACTTC. Its protein is CASSPPGPQETQYF. Looking up the rest from reference TRBV7-7 and TRBJ2-5 gives the full variable domain: GAGVSQSPRYKVTKRGQDVTLRCDPISSHATLYWYQQALGQGPEFLTYFNYEAQPDKSGLPSDRFSAERPEGSISTLTIQRTEQRDSAMYRCASSPPGPQETQYFGPGTRLLVL.

For this clonotype: A read error is possible here, since a much larger clone lies one base away. V is TRBV28 and J is TRBJ1-1, with 9 bases matching TRBD1. The CDR3 length is 13 residues. The germline gives CDR1 MDHEN, CDR2 SYDVKM. Unmatched junction bases numbered 2, after V lost 5 bases and J lost 4 bases. The CDR3 region is CASSRQGGTEAFF. DNA of the CDR3: TGTGCCAGCAGTCGACAGGGGGGCACTGAAGCTTTCTTT.

V and J are TRBV6-1 and TRBJ1-4; maybe TRBD1 (5 bases). The CDR3 consists of 17 residues. V dropped 3 bases and J dropped 8 bases, with 22 bases sitting between them. The V gene's germline CDR1 is MNHNS and CDR2 SASEGT. The CDR3 sequence: CASSELKGVVGKEKLFF. The DNA for the CDR3 is TGTGCCAGCAGTGAGTTAAAAGGGGTTGTAGGAAAAGAAAAACTGTTTTTT.

This clonotype was observed a few times. The DNA of the CDR3 is TGTGCCAGCAGCCGAGACAGGGTCCAAGAGACCCAGTACTTC. Its protein is CASSRDRVQETQYF. The chain uses TRBV3-1 and TRBJ2-5; 7 nucleotides line up with TRBD1. Unmatched junction bases numbered 3, after V lost 4 bases and J lost 1 base. Per germline, CDR1 LGHDT and CDR2 YNNKEL (reference sequence). The CDR3 has 14 residues.

This clonotype was detected a few times. This rearrangement joins TRBV7-8 to TRBJ2-2, with 11 bases that match TRBD2. This CDR3 has 17 amino acids. In germline, CDR1 is SGHVS, CDR2 FQNEAQ. V shed 1 base and J 3 bases; nucleotides not matched to a gene: 4. In nucleotides, the CDR3 is TGTGCCAGCAGCTTAGGGACTAGCGGGTTCTACACCGGGGAGCTGTTTTTT. Encoded protein: CASSLGTSGFYTGELFF.

This clonotype was recorded at least ten times. Germline is not matched at one junction end, which may reflect a read error. CDR3 amino acids: CASSFRDRASTSF. The CDR3 bases are TGTGCCAGCAGTTTTAGAGACAGGGCATCTACAAGCTTC. The rearrangement joins TRBV12-3 or TRBV12-4 to TRBJ1-2; 7 nucleotides align to TRBD1. This CDR3 is 13 amino acids long.

This clonotype appeared a few times. The chain links TRBV7-2 to TRBJ2-4; perhaps D is TRBD1 or TRBD2 (7 bases each). CDR3 length equals 15 residues. The V gene lost 5 bases and the J gene lost 7 bases, with 18 bases spanning the gap. Looked up from germline, CDR1 is SGHTA and CDR2 is FQGNSA. The CDR3 spells CASSPQGGLGNIQYF. As DNA, the CDR3 is TGTGCCAGCAGCCCCCAGGGGGGGCTGGGTAACATTCAGTACTTC.

This clonotype was counted at least ten times. The gene calls are TRBV6-4 and TRBJ2-1; 9 bases align to TRBD1. CDR1 and CDR2 from the germline V gene are MRHNA and SNTAGT. CDR3 length: 17 amino acids. Losses at the gene ends were 3 bases for V and 7 bases for J; bases not matched to a gene: 13. The CDR3 DNA is TGTGCCAGCAGTGAAGGACAGGGGCTCCGTTATAATAATGAGCAGTTCTTC. Its translation is CASSEGQGLRYNNEQFF.